A selection of T cell receptor beta chains follows, all from one sample in a study of PD-L1 blockade in urothelial cancer. The data were produced by immunoSEQ multiplex PCR, yet TCRdb's version contains in-frame clones alone and is incomplete. Of 100,000 to 150,000 clones listed, approximately 85% were seen once; the top ten hold 2% to 2.5%. This material consisted of PBMCs, taken around atezolizumab (anti-PD-L1) treatment. Receptors originate from a man aged 50 to 59 with urothelial cancer. Each CDR3 is given without its conserved first and last residue.

>TRBJ2-1|TRBV5-4
ASSHGGTTYNEQF
>TRBJ2-1|TRBV18
ASSPLPRNEQF
>TRBJ2-5|TRBV30
ACIAPSRHPETQY
>TRBJ1-1|TRBV7-8
ASSLQTVSNTEAF
>TRBJ2-1|TRBV4-1
ASSQTLAGKQF
>TRBJ1-2|TRBV6-5
AMPGPNYGYT
>TRBJ1-5|TRBV6-1
ASSEAHGGNQPQH
>TRBJ2-2|TRBV7-2
ASSLVGPAGELF
>TRBJ2-7|TRBV7-6
ASSPQGGPTYEQY
>TRBJ2-7|TRBV5-1
ASSLEGTGVER
>TRBJ2-7|TRBV2
ASSESVGRREPQY
>TRBJ2-7|TRBV27
ASSRERYEQY
>TRBJ2-1|TRBV5-1
ASSRTSGSSYNEQF
>TRBJ2-3|TRBV5-1
ASSWNLADSTDTQY
>TRBJ1-2|TRBV13
ASSLNQDWGYT
>TRBJ1-5|TRBV5-1
ASSRGTGGEEPQH
>TRBJ1-2|TRBV2
ASRGRDYGYT
>TRBJ2-3|TRBV11-2
ASSPRLAGWVDTQY
>TRBJ2-4|TRBV27
ASSLAGPLIQY
>TRBJ1-1|TRBV19
ASSELTGGQSEAF
>TRBJ2-1|TRBV5-4
ASSRPSGGEYNEQF
>TRBJ1-1|TRBV6-1
ASRNTYRGF
>TRBJ2-3|TRBV5-1
ASSDSTSRDTQY
>TRBJ1-2|TRBV21-1
ASSKDRGANYGYT
>TRBJ1-6|TRBV7-9
ASIGQINSPLH
>TRBJ1-4|TRBV28
ASSTTQGALEKLF
>TRBJ1-1|TRBV5-1
ASSLAGYAF
>TRBJ2-2|TRBV5-1
ASSQLAGETGELF
>TRBJ1-2|TRBV27
ASSLLGQGFYGYT